A selection of T cell receptor beta chains follows, all from one sample in a study of blood T cell repertoires in COVID-19. Clones were read by immunoSEQ multiplex PCR, and TCRdb kept only the in-frame ones, dropping some. The data hold approximately 120,000 clones, with roughly 74% observed a single time. The sample taken for sequencing was peripheral blood. Receptor source: a man in his sixties with acute or convalescent COVID-19. CDR3s include the opening cysteine and the closing phenylalanine or tryptophan. The D gene is left open where the match is weak. The size entry is marked missing in some rows and otherwise reads once, few, many or a size class.

clone size	D gene	V gene	J gene	CDR3 protein	CDR3 DNA
-	TRBD1	TRBV11-1	TRBJ1-2	CASSLQPGQGAPGYTF	TGTGCCAGCAGCTTACAACCGGGACAGGGGGCTCCTGGCTACACCTTC
-	-	TRBV7-2	TRBJ2-1	CASHRLALNEQFF	TGTGCCAGCCATCGGCTAGCTCTAAATGAGCAGTTCTTC
-	TRBD2	TRBV14	TRBJ2-3	CASSFGLAGVLDTQYF	TGTGCCAGCAGCTTCGGACTAGCGGGAGTGCTAGATACGCAGTATTTT
-	TRBD2	TRBV3-1/TRBV3-2	TRBJ2-1	CASSQAAGTSANEQFF	TGTGCCAGCAGCCAAGCCGCCGGGACTAGCGCCAATGAGCAGTTCTTC
once	-	TRBV19	TRBJ2-1	CASSDRPSSYNEQFF	TGTGCCAGTAGTGACCGTCCTAGCTCCTACAATGAGCAGTTCTTC
-	-	TRBV20-1	TRBJ1-2	CSASVGTPDGYTF	TGCAGTGCTAGTGTCGGGACACCGGATGGCTACACCTTC
-	-	TRBV29-1	TRBJ2-5	CSVDAELGTQYF	TGCAGCGTTGATGCGGAGTTGGGGACCCAGTACTTC
-	TRBD1	TRBV18	TRBJ1-4	CASSPRQGGSREKLFF	TGTGCCAGCTCACCCCGACAGGGAGGATCTAGAGAAAAACTGTTTTTT
-	TRBD1	TRBV18	TRBJ2-7	CASSPWTGEIEQYF	TGTGCCAGCTCACCTTGGACAGGGGAGATCGAGCAGTACTTC
few	TRBD2	TRBV5-1	TRBJ2-3	CASSPGTSGGVASTDTQYF	TGCGCCAGCAGCCCCGGGACTAGCGGGGGGGTCGCTAGCACAGATACGCAGTATTTT
-	TRBD1	TRBV5-6	TRBJ2-7	CASSLGTGSSYEQYF	TGTGCCAGCAGCTTGGGGACAGGGAGTTCCTACGAGCAGTACTTC
-	-	TRBV9	TRBJ1-2	CASRKGQNYGYTF	TGTGCCAGCAGAAAGGGACAAAACTATGGCTACACCTTC
-	TRBD1	TRBV2	TRBJ2-2	CASNRGTTGELFF	TGTGCCAGCAACAGGGGGACGACCGGGGAGCTGTTTTTT
-	-	TRBV25-1	TRBJ2-7	CASSRLGEQYF	TGTGCCAGCAGTCGACTCGGCGAGCAGTACTTC
-	TRBD2	TRBV19	TRBJ2-7	CASSPGTSRSSYEQYF	TGTGCCAGTAGTCCCGGGACTAGCAGGAGCTCCTACGAGCAGTACTTC
-	-	TRBV5-6	TRBJ2-2	CASSFTDTGELFF	TGTGCCAGCAGCTTTACTGACACCGGGGAGCTGTTTTTT
-	-	TRBV11-1	TRBJ1-1	CASSLNQATEAFF	TGTGCCAGCAGCTTAAATCAGGCCACTGAAGCTTTCTTT
once	-	TRBV5-1	TRBJ1-1	CASSTDSGNTEAFF	TGCGCCAGCAGCACGGACAGCGGGAACACTGAAGCTTTCTTT
-	TRBD1	TRBV6-1	TRBJ2-7	CASSEHQTGPGEQYF	TGTGCCAGCAGTGAACACCAGACAGGGCCCGGGGAGCAGTACTTC
-	TRBD2	TRBV5-4	TRBJ2-2	CASSRGTSGRGTGELFF	TGTGCCAGCAGCCGTGGGACTAGCGGGAGAGGCACCGGGGAGCTGTTTTTT
-	TRBD1	TRBV18	TRBJ1-2	CASSPSTGTKHGYTF	TGTGCCAGCTCACCATCGACAGGGACAAAACATGGCTACACCTTC
-	-	TRBV28	TRBJ2-2	CASSLGAMGTGELFF	TGTGCCAGCAGTTTGGGGGCAATGGGCACCGGGGAGCTGTTTTTT
-	TRBD2	TRBV4-1	TRBJ2-1	CASRVAGLATNEQFF	TGCGCCAGCAGGGTAGCTGGACTAGCGACAAATGAGCAGTTCTTC
-	TRBD2	TRBV7-9	TRBJ2-7	CASSLGSSASGAYEQYF	TGTGCCAGCAGCTTAGGGTCCTCGGCTAGCGGAGCCTACGAGCAGTACTTC
-	TRBD1	TRBV15	TRBJ2-7	CATSRAGQGNYEQYF	TGTGCCACCAGCAGAGCGGGACAGGGAAACTACGAGCAGTACTTC